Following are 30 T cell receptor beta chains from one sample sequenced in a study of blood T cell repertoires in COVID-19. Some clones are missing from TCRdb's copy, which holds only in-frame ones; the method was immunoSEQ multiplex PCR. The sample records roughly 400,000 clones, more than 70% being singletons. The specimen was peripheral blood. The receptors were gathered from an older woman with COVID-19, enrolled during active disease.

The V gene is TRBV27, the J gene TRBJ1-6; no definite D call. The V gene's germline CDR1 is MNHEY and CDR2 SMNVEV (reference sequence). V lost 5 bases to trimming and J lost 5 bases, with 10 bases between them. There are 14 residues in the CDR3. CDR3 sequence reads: CASSPRRDNSPLHF. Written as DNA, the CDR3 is TGTGCCAGCAGTCCCAGGAGGGATAATTCACCCCTCCACTTT.

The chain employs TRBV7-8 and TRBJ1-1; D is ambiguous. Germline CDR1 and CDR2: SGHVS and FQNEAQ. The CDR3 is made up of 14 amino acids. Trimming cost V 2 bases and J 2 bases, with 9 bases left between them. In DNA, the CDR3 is TGTGCCAGCAGCTTAAGCGGGGTAAACACTGAAGCTTTCTTT. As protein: CASSLSGVNTEAFF.

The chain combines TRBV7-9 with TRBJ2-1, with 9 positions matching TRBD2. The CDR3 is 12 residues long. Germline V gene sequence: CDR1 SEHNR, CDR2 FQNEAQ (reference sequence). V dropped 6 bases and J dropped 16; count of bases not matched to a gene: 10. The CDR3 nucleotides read TGTGCCAGCAGTATTCTAGCGGGAAATGAATTCTTC. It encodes CASSILAGNEFF.

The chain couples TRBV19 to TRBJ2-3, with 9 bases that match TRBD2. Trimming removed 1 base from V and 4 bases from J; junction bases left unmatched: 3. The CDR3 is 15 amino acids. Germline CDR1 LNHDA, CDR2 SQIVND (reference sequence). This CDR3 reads CASSIGQRGADTQYF. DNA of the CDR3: TGTGCCAGTAGTATAGGCCAGCGGGGGGCAGATACGCAGTATTTT.

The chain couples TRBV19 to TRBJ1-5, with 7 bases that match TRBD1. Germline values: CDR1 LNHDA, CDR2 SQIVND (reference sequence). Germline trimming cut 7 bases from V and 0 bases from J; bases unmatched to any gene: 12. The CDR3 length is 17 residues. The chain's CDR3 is CASTKGTASYSNQPQHF. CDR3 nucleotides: TGTGCCAGTACCAAAGGGACAGCCTCGTATAGCAATCAGCCCCAGCATTTT.

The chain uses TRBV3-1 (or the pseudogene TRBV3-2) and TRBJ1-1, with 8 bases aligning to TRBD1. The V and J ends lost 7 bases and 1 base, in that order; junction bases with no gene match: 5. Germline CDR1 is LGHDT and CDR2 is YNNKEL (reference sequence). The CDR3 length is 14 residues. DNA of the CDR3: TGTGCCAGCAAGGTGACAGGGGCGAACACTGAAGCTTTCTTT. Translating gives CASKVTGANTEAFF.

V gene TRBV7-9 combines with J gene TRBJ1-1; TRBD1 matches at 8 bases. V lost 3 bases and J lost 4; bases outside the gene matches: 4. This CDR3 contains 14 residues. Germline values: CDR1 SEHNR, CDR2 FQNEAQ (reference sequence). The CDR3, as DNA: TGTGCCAGCAGCTTGGGACAGGAAACCACTGAAGCTTTCTTT. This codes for CASSLGQETTEAFF.

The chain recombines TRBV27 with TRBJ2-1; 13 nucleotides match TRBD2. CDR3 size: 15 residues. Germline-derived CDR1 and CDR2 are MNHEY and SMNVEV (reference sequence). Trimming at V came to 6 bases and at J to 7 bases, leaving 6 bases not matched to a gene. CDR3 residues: CASSLGTSGVNEQFF. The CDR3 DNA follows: TGTGCCAGCAGCCTTGGGACTAGCGGGGTGAATGAGCAGTTCTTC.

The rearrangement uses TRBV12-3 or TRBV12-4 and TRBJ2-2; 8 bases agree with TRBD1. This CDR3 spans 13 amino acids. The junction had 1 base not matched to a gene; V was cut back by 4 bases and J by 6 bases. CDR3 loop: CASSSTGAGELFF. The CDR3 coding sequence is TGTGCCAGCAGTTCGACAGGGGCCGGGGAGCTGTTTTTT.

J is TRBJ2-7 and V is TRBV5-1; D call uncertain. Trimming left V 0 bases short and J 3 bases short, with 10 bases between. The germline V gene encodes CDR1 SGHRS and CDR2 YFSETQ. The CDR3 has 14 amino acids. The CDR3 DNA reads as TGCGCCAGCAGCTTGGAACCGGGTAACTACGAGCAGTACTTC. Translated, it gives CASSLEPGNYEQYF.

This CDR3 is CASSLTGPGGTNNEQFF. CDR3 DNA sequence: TGTGCCAGCAGCCTAACGGGGCCCGGGGGGACAAACAATGAGCAGTTCTTC. The chain recombines TRBV4-2 with TRBJ2-1; D may be TRBD2 (7 bases). Trimming shortened V by 4 bases and J by 5 bases, and 21 bases separated the two germline ends. CDR3 length: 17 residues. Per the germline V gene, CDR1 is LGHNA and CDR2 is YNFKEQ.

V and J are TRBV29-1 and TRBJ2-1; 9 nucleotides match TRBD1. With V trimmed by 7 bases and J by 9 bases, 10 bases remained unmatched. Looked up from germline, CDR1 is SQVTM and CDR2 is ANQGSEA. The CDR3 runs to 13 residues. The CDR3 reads CSAAGQGRGEQFF. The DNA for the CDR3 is TGCAGCGCAGCCGGACAGGGGAGGGGTGAGCAGTTCTTC.

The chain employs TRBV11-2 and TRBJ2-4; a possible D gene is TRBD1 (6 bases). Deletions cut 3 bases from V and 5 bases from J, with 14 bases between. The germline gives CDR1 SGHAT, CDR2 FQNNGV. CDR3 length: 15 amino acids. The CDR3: CASSFQGTFENIQYF. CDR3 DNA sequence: TGTGCCAGCAGCTTCCAGGGGACATTTGAAAACATTCAGTACTTC.

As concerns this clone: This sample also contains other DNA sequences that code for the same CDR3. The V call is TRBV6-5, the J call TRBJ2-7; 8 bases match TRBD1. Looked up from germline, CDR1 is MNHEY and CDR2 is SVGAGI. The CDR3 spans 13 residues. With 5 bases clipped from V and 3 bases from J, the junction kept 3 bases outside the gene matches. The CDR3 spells CASSRTGSYEQYF. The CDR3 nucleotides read TGTGCCAGCAGTCGGACAGGGAGCTACGAGCAGTACTTC.

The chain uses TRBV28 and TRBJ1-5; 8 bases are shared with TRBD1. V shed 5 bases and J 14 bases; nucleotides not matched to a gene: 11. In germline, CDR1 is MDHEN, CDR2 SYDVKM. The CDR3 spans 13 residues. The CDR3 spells CASSPSLGQEEHF. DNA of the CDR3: TGTGCCAGCAGTCCCTCCCTGGGACAGGAGGAGCATTTT.

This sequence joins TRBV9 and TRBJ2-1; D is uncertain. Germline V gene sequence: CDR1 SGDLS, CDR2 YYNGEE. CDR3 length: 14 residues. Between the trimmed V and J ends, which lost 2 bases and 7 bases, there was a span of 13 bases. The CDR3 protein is CASSVFSAANEQFF. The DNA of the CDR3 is TGTGCCAGCAGCGTCTTTAGTGCGGCTAATGAGCAGTTCTTC.

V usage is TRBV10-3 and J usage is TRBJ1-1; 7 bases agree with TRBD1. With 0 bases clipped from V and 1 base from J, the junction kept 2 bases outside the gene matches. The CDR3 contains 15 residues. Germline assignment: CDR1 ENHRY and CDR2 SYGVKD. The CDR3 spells CAISESDRKNTEAFF. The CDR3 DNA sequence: TGTGCCATCAGTGAGTCGGACAGGAAGAACACTGAAGCTTTCTTT.

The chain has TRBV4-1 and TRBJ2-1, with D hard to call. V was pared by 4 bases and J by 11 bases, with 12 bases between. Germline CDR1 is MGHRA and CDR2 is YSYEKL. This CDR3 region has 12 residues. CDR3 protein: CASSPTTEQQFF. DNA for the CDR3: TGCGCCAGCAGCCCAACGACGGAGCAGCAGTTCTTC.

CDR3 sequence: CASSYLQGSPLHF. The DNA of the CDR3 is TGTGCCAGTAGCTATTTACAGGGTTCACCCCTCCACTTT. This sequence joins TRBV19 and TRBJ1-6; D might be TRBD1 (6 bases). The CDR3 has 13 amino acids. Germline V gene sequence: CDR1 LNHDA, CDR2 SQIVND (reference sequence). V shed 6 bases and J shed 9 bases, with 12 bases lying between them. The variable domain in full, with the rest retrieved from reference TRBV19 and TRBJ1-6, is DGGITQSPKYLFRKEGQNVTLSCEQNLNHDAMYWYRQDPGQGLRLIYYSQIVNDFQKGDIAEGYSVSREKKESFPLTVTSAQKNPTAFYLCASSYLQGSPLHFGNGTRLTVT.

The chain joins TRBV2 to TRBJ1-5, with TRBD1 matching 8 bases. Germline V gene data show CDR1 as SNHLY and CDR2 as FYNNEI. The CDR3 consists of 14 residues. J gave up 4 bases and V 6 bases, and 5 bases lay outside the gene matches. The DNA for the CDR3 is TGTGCCAGCAGGGACAGGGTCCCTAATCAGCCCCAGCATTTT. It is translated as CASRDRVPNQPQHF.

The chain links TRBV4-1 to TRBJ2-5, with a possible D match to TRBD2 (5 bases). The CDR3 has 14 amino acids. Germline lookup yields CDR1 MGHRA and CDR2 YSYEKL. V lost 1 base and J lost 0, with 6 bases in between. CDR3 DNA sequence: TGCGCCAGCAGCCAAGGAGGGAACCAAGAGACCCAGTACTTC. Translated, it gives CASSQGGNQETQYF.

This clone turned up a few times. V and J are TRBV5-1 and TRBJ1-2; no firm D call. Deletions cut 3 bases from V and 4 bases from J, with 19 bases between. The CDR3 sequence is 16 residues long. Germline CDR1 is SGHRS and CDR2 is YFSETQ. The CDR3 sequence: CASSSPAGTGGYGYTF. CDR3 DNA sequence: TGCGCCAGCAGCTCCCCCGCCGGCACGGGAGGCTATGGCTACACCTTC.

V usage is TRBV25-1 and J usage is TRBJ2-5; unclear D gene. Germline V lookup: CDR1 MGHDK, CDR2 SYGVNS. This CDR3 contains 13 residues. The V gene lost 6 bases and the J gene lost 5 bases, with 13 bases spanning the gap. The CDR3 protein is CASSPVEWETQYF. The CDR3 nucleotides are TGTGCCAGCAGCCCCGTGGAGTGGGAGACCCAGTACTTC.

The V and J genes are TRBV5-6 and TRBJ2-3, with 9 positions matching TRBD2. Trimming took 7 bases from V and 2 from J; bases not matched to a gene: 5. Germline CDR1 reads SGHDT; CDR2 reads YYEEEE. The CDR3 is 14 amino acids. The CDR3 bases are TGTGCCAGCCGCCAGCGGGGGGCCACAGATACGCAGTATTTT. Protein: CASRQRGATDTQYF.

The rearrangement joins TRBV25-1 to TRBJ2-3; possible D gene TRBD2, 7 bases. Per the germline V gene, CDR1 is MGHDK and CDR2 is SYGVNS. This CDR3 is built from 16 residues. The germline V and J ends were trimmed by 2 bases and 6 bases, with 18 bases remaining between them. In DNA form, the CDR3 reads TGTGCCAGCAGTGAACAAGGCGGGGGCCCAGGGGATACGCAGTATTTT. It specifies CASSEQGGGPGDTQYF.

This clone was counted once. The CDR3 sequence: CASSFASGETGTQYF. The CDR3 DNA reads TGTGCCAGCAGTTTTGCTAGCGGGGAGACAGGGACCCAGTACTTC. The genes are TRBV6-5 and TRBJ2-5, with 9 bases that match TRBD2. The CDR3 is 15 amino acids. In germline, CDR1 is MNHEY, CDR2 SVGAGI. The junction had 10 bases not matched to a gene; V was cut back by 4 bases and J by 7 bases.

The CDR3 DNA reads as TGTGCCTGGGCGGGACAGGGGAATGAAAAACTGTTTTTT. It is translated as CAWAGQGNEKLFF. This chain joins TRBV30 and TRBJ1-4; 10 bases agree with TRBD1. Germline assignment: CDR1 GTSNPN and CDR2 SVGIG (reference sequence). With V trimmed by 5 bases and J by 5 bases, 2 bases remained unmatched. This CDR3 comprises 13 residues.

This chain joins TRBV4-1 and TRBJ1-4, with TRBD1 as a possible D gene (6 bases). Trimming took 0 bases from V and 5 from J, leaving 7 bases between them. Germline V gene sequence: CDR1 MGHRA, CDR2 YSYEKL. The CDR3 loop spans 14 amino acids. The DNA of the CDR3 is TGCGCCAGCAGCCAAGACAGGGGAAATGAAAAACTGTTTTTT. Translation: CASSQDRGNEKLFF.

CDR3: CASSPSGGWEKLFF. The CDR3 DNA follows: TGTGCCAGCTCACCTTCGGGGGGCTGGGAAAAACTGTTTTTT. This chain joins TRBV18 and TRBJ1-4; D may be TRBD1 (6 bases). Trimming removed 3 bases from V and 8 bases from J, with 13 bases in between. The CDR3 covers 14 residues. Germline CDR1 KGHSH, CDR2 LQKENI.

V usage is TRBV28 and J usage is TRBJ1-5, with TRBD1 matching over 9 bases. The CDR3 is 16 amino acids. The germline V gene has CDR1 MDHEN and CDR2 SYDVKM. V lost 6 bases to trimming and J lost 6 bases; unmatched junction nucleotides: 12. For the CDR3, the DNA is TGTGCCAGCAGCTCTGACAGGGGGTACGGTAGTCAGCCCCAGCATTTT. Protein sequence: CASSSDRGYGSQPQHF.